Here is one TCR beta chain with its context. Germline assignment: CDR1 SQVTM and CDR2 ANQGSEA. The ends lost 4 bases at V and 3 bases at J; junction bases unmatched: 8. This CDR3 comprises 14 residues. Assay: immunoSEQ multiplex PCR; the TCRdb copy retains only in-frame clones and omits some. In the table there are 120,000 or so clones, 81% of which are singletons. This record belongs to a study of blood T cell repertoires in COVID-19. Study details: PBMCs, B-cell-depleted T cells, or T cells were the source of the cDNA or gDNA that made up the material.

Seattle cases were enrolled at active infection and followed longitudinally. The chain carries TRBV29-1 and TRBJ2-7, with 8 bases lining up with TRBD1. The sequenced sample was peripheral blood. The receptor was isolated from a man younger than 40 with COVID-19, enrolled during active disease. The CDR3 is CSVVGDRRGYEQYF. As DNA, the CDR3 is TGCAGCGTTGTGGGGGACAGGAGGGGCTACGAGCAGTACTTC.